This entry lists 24 T cell receptor beta chains sequenced from one sample in a study of CD4 T cells in relation to SARS-CoV-2 and coronaviruses. Libraries were prepared by immunoSEQ multiplex PCR; TCRdb keeps only in-frame clonotypes and omits some of them. The sample has 35,000 to 40,000 clones, approximately 85% seen once. Input material: memory CD4+ T cells from PBMCs. The receptor set was obtained from an adult with COVID-19.

The V and J genes are TRBV5-1 and TRBJ2-7, with TRBD1 as a possible D gene (5 bases). Trimming took 3 bases from V and 7 from J, leaving 17 bases between them. Germline V gene data show CDR1 as SGHRS and CDR2 as YFSETQ. CDR3 length: 14 amino acids. The DNA of the CDR3 is TGCGCCAGCAGCTCCGGAACAGGATTAGAGGAGCAGTACTTC. Amino acids: CASSSGTGLEEQYF.

This chain links TRBV15 with TRBJ1-2, with D possibly matching TRBD1 (6 bases). The CDR3 is made up of 15 amino acids. V dropped 1 base and J dropped 4 bases, with 13 bases sitting between them. Germline-derived CDR1 and CDR2 are LNHNV and YYDKDF (reference sequence). CDR3 amino acids: CATSRGQEGGYGYTF. The CDR3 DNA sequence: TGTGCCACCAGCAGAGGTCAGGAGGGGGGCTATGGCTACACCTTC. The entire variable domain, with the rest obtained from reference TRBV15 and TRBJ1-2, is as follows: DAMVIQNPRYQVTQFGKPVTLSCSQTLNHNVMYWYQQKSSQAPKLLFHYYDKDFNNEADTPDNFQSRRPNTSFCFLDIRSPGLGDTAMYLCATSRGQEGGYGYTFGSGTRLTVV.

The V call is TRBV5-4, the J call TRBJ2-2; D may correspond to TRBD1 or TRBD2 (6 bases each). The germline CDR1 and CDR2 sequences are SGHNT and YYREEE (reference sequence). With 1 base removed from V and 5 bases from J, the gap between germline ends came to 9 bases. CDR3 length: 14 residues. CDR3 bases: TGTGCCAGCAGCTTGTGGGGGGCGACCGGGGAGCTGTTTTTT. This codes for CASSLWGATGELFF.

The chain uses TRBV27 and TRBJ2-1; TRBD2 aligns across 16 bases. After removal of 1 base from V and 5 bases from J, the junction contained 17 bases not matched to a gene. The CDR3 totals 22 residues. The germline V gene encodes CDR1 MNHEY and CDR2 SMNVEV (reference sequence). The CDR3 reads CASSLWVKPGTSGRVSDNEQFF. The CDR3 DNA reads as TGTGCCAGCAGTTTATGGGTGAAACCCGGGACTAGCGGGAGGGTAAGCGACAATGAGCAGTTCTTC.

This chain connects TRBV11-2 to TRBJ1-5; the D is unclear. V lost 5 bases to trimming and J lost 4 bases, with 9 bases between them. The CDR3 runs 13 residues. Germline loops: CDR1 SGHAT, CDR2 FQNNGV. The CDR3 protein is CASSRGLNQPQHF. The CDR3 DNA sequence: TGTGCCAGCAGCCGTGGACTGAATCAGCCCCAGCATTTT.

The CDR3 is CASSRGQGIQPQHF. CDR3 nucleotides: TGCGCCAGCAGCCGGGGACAGGGGATTCAGCCCCAGCATTTT. V gene TRBV4-1 combines with J gene TRBJ1-5, with 10 bases aligning to TRBD1. CDR3 size: 14 residues. The V gene's germline CDR1 is MGHRA and CDR2 YSYEKL. With V trimmed by 4 bases and J by 6 bases, 3 bases remained unmatched.

The chain couples TRBV4-1 to TRBJ2-5, with D perhaps TRBD2 (6 bases). The CDR3 runs to 16 residues. Germline CDR1 is MGHRA and CDR2 is YSYEKL. V gave up 4 bases and J gave up 2 bases, with 17 bases separating them. The CDR3 region is CASSPLAAREQETQYF. The CDR3 coding sequence is TGCGCCAGCAGCCCCTTAGCGGCGAGAGAGCAAGAGACCCAGTACTTC.

The count of this clone is one. The V and J genes are TRBV27 and TRBJ2-7; D call uncertain. V was cut by 7 bases and J by 0 bases, with 16 bases left in between. CDR3 size: 15 residues. Germline V gene lookup returns CDR1 MNHEY and CDR2 SMNVEV (reference sequence). In DNA form, the CDR3 reads TGTGCCAGCAATCGAGGCGGAGAGAGCTCCTACGAGCAGTACTTC. Protein: CASNRGGESSYEQYF.

The chain carries TRBV30 and TRBJ2-6, with D unresolved. V was clipped by 2 bases and J by 3 bases, with 11 bases between them. This CDR3 has 15 residues. CDR1 is GTSNPN and CDR2 is SVGIG in the germline V gene (reference sequence). In DNA, the CDR3 is TGTGCCTGGAGTTCTCCCCAGGTTGGGGCCAACGTCCTGACTTTC. Translated, it gives CAWSSPQVGANVLTF.

The genes are TRBV20-1 and TRBJ1-6; D is possibly TRBD1 (6 bases). The germline CDR1 and CDR2 sequences are DFQATT and SNEGSKA (reference sequence). CDR3 length equals 11 residues. V dropped 6 bases and J dropped 10 bases, with 10 bases sitting between them. CDR3 coding DNA: TGCAGTGCCAAGGGGGGCTCACCCCTCCACTTT. Its translation is CSAKGGSPLHF.

The rearrangement uses TRBV2 and TRBJ2-3; D ambiguous. Between the trimmed V and J ends, which lost 5 bases and 2 bases, there was a span of 8 bases. Germline CDR1 reads SNHLY; CDR2 reads FYNNEI. The CDR3 loop spans 13 amino acids. The CDR3 bases are TGTGCCAGCAGTCTCACCCTCACAGATACGCAGTATTTT. Translation gives CASSLTLTDTQYF.

V is TRBV9 and J is TRBJ2-3; D tentatively fits TRBD1 or TRBD2 (5 bases each). This CDR3 spans 16 amino acids. Germline-derived CDR1 and CDR2 are SGDLS and YYNGEE. V lost 0 bases to trimming and J lost 2 bases, with 13 bases between them. The CDR3 DNA reads TGTGCCAGCAGCGTAGGACCGGGACCACACACAGATACGCAGTATTTT. This sequence encodes CASSVGPGPHTDTQYF.

The rearrangement links TRBV27 to TRBJ2-7; the D gene is possibly TRBD1 (6 bases). V lost 4 bases and J 3 bases, leaving 16 bases between the germline ends. This CDR3 contains 15 residues. Germline V gives CDR1 MNHEY, CDR2 SMNVEV (reference sequence). Here the CDR3 DNA reads TGTGCCAGCAGTTCCCCGTTAACAGGGCACTACGAGCAGTACTTC. Translating gives CASSSPLTGHYEQYF.

The chain combines TRBV28 with TRBJ1-5; 9 positions match TRBD1. The CDR3 spans 14 residues. With V trimmed by 5 bases and J by 3 bases, 2 bases remained unmatched. Germline V gives CDR1 MDHEN, CDR2 SYDVKM. Here the CDR3 reads CASSRDRDNQPQHF. CDR3 nucleotides: TGTGCCAGCAGTCGGGACAGGGACAATCAGCCCCAGCATTTT.

The gene calls are TRBV7-2 and TRBJ2-7; D is ambiguous. The germline V gene encodes CDR1 SGHTA and CDR2 FQGNSA. Trimming removed 2 bases at V and 5 bases at J, with 13 bases between. The CDR3 loop spans 14 amino acids. The CDR3 protein is CASSLRPTSHEQYF. The CDR3, as DNA: TGTGCCAGCAGCTTAAGGCCGACCTCGCACGAGCAGTACTTC.

The rearrangement links TRBV15 to TRBJ2-2, with 8 bases aligning to TRBD1. The CDR3 is 13 residues long. With 5 bases clipped from V and 8 bases from J, the junction kept 4 bases outside the gene matches. Germline V gives CDR1 LNHNV, CDR2 YYDKDF (reference sequence). CDR3 sequence (DNA): TGTGCCACCAGCCTGACAGGGGATGGGGAGCTGTTTTTT. Translated, it gives CATSLTGDGELFF. The full variable domain, its missing parts supplied by reference TRBV15 and TRBJ2-2, is DAMVIQNPRYQVTQFGKPVTLSCSQTLNHNVMYWYQQKSSQAPKLLFHYYDKDFNNEADTPDNFQSRRPNTSFCFLDIRSPGLGDTAMYLCATSLTGDGELFFGEGSRLTVL.

This clone was counted a single time. The chain uses TRBV30 and TRBJ1-1, with D perhaps TRBD1 (5 bases). Germline V gene data show CDR1 as GTSNPN and CDR2 as SVGIG (reference sequence). Trimming took 4 bases from V and 5 from J, leaving 14 bases between them. The CDR3 is 13 amino acids. CDR3 nucleotide sequence: TGTGCCTGGATCAAATCCGGGGGAACTGAAGCTTTCTTT. This encodes CAWIKSGGTEAFF.

This chain links TRBV4-3 with TRBJ1-1, with D uncertain. CDR3 size: 13 residues. From germline, CDR1 is LGHNA and CDR2 YSLEER. Between the trimmed V and J ends, which lost 4 bases and 0 bases, there was a span of 6 bases. The DNA of the CDR3 is TGCGCCAGCAGCCTCGGGTTGAACACTGAAGCTTTCTTT. This translates into CASSLGLNTEAFF.

The chain uses TRBV7-3 and TRBJ2-7; no clear D gene. The CDR3 is 14 residues long. Germline loops: CDR1 SGHTA, CDR2 FQGTGA. V was pared by 1 base and J by 2 bases, with 9 bases between. CDR3 DNA: TGTGCCAGCAGCTTAAGGCGATTGGCCTACGAGCAGTACTTC. Protein product: CASSLRRLAYEQYF.

The chain couples TRBV7-2 to TRBJ2-7; possibly TRBD2 for D (5 bases). Trimming took off 6 bases at V and 4 bases at J, with 22 bases between the two ends. Germline CDR1 is SGHTA and CDR2 is FQGNSA. There are 16 residues in the CDR3. CDR3 protein: CASSGKMAGWNYEQYF. CDR3 bases: TGTGCCAGCAGTGGGAAGATGGCGGGTTGGAATTACGAGCAGTACTTC.

The chain employs TRBV18 and TRBJ2-2; no firm D call. V lost 2 bases to trimming and J lost 7 bases, with 5 bases between them. Per the germline V gene, CDR1 is KGHSH and CDR2 is LQKENI. The CDR3 totals 12 residues. The CDR3 DNA reads as TGTGCCAGCTCACCAGTTGGCGGGGAGCTGTTTTTT. It encodes CASSPVGGELFF.

The rearrangement joins TRBV7-9 to TRBJ2-5, with no clear D. The CDR3 is made up of 16 amino acids. Germline CDR1 is SEHNR and CDR2 is FQNEAQ (reference sequence). V was shortened by 2 bases and J by 0 bases, with 13 bases between the two germline ends. The CDR3, as DNA: TGTGCCAGCAGCTTACCCGCGACTCGATACCAAGAGACCCAGTACTTC. This gives the protein CASSLPATRYQETQYF.

The chain recombines TRBV9 with TRBJ2-4; the D call may be TRBD1 or TRBD2 (5 bases each). V was trimmed by 1 base and J by 5 bases, leaving 13 bases between them. CDR3 length: 15 amino acids. Germline CDR1 and CDR2: SGDLS and YYNGEE. DNA of the CDR3: TGTGCCAGCAGCGTATTGGGGGTACGGGAAAACATTCAGTACTTC. Residues: CASSVLGVRENIQYF.

The genes are TRBV2 and TRBJ1-4, with D perhaps TRBD1 (6 bases). The CDR3 is 13 amino acids. CDR1 is SNHLY and CDR2 is FYNNEI in the germline V gene. Trimming cost V 6 bases and J 2 bases, with 7 bases left between them. CDR3 protein: CASSRGTNEKLFF. The CDR3 DNA sequence: TGTGCCAGCAGCAGGGGTACTAATGAAAAACTGTTTTTT.